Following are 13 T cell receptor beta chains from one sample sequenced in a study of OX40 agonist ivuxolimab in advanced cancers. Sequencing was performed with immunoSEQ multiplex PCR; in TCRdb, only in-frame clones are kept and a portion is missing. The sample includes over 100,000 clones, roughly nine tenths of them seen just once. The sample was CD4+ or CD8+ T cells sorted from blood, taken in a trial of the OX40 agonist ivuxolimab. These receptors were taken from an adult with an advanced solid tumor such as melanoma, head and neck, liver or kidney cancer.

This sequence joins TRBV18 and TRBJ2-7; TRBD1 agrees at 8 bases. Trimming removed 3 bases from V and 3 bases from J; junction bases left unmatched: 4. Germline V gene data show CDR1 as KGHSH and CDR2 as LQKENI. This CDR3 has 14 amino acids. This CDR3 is CASSPGTGDYEQYF. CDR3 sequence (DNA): TGTGCCAGCTCACCCGGGACAGGAGACTACGAGCAGTACTTC.

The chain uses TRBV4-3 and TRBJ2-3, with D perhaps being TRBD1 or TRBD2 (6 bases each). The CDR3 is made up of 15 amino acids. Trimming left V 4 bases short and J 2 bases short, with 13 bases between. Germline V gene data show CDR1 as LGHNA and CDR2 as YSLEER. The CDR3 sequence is CASSRTGANTDTQYF. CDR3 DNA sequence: TGCGCCAGCAGCCGCACGGGGGCCAACACAGATACGCAGTATTTT.

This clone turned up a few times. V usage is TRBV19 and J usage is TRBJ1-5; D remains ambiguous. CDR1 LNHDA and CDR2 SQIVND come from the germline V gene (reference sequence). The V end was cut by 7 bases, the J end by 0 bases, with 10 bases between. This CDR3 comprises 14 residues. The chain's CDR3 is CASKIDTSNQPQHF. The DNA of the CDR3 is TGTGCCAGTAAGATCGACACTAGCAATCAGCCCCAGCATTTT. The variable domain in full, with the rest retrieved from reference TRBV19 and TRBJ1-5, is DGGITQSPKYLFRKEGQNVTLSCEQNLNHDAMYWYRQDPGQGLRLIYYSQIVNDFQKGDIAEGYSVSREKKESFPLTVTSAQKNPTAFYLCASKIDTSNQPQHFGDGTRLSIL.

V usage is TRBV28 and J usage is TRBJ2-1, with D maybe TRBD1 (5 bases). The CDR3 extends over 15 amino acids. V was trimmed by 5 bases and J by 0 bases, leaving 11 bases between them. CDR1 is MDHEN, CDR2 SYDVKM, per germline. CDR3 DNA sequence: TGTGCCAGCAGTACAGGCTTCAGCTCCTACAATGAGCAGTTCTTC. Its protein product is CASSTGFSSYNEQFF.

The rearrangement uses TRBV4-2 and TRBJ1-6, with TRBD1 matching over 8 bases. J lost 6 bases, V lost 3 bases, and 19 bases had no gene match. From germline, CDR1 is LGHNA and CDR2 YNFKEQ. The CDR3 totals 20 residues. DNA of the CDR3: TGTGCCAGCAGCCAGCCTTCTGGACAGGGTTCGTTTGGAGGTAATTCACCCCTCCACTTT. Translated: CASSQPSGQGSFGGNSPLHF.

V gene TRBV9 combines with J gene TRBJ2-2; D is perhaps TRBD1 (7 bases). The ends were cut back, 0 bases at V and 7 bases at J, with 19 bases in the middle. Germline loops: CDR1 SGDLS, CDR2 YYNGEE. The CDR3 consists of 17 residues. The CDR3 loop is CASSVARGGGYIGELFF. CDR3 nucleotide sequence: TGTGCCAGCAGCGTAGCTCGAGGAGGGGGCTATATCGGGGAGCTGTTTTTT.

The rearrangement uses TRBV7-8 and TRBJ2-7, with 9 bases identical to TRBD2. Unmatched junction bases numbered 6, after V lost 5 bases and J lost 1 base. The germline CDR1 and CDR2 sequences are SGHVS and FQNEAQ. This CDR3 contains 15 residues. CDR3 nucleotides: TGTGCCAGCAGCCCCCTAGCGGGGACATCCTACGAGCAGTACTTC. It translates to CASSPLAGTSYEQYF.

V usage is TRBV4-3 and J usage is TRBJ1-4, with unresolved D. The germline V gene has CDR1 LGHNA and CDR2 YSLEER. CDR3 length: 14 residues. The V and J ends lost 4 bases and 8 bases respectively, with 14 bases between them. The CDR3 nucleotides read TGCGCCAGCAGCCTTCCAAAAGATCGGGAAAAACTGTTTTTT. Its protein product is CASSLPKDREKLFF.

In DNA form, the CDR3 reads TGTGCCAGCAGTTACTCAATTACGAGCAATCAGCCCCAGCATTTT. The encoded protein is CASSYSITSNQPQHF. The chain carries TRBV6-5 and TRBJ1-5, with D uncertain. V lost 0 bases, J lost 1 base, and 7 bases lay in between. Germline loops: CDR1 MNHEY, CDR2 SVGAGI. The CDR3 is 15 amino acids.

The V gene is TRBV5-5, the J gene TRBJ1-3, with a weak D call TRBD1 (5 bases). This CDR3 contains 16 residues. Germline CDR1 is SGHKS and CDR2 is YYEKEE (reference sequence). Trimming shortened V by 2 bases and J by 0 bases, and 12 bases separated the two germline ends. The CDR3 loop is CASSLVRETSGNTIYF. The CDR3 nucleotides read TGTGCCAGCAGCTTAGTCAGGGAAACCTCTGGAAACACCATATATTTT.

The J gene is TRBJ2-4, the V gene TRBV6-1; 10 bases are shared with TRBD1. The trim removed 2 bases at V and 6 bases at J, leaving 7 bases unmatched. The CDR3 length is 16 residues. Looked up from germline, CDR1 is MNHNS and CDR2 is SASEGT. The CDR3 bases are TGTGCCAGCAGTGAAATCGGGGGACAGGGGCGAAACATTCAGTACTTC. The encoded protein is CASSEIGGQGRNIQYF.

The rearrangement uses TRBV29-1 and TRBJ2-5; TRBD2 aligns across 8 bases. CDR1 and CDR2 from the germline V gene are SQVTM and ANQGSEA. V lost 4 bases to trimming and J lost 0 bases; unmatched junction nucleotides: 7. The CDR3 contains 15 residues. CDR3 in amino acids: CSVVRARGDQETQYF. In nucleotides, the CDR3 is TGCAGCGTTGTACGCGCGCGGGGGGACCAAGAGACCCAGTACTTC.

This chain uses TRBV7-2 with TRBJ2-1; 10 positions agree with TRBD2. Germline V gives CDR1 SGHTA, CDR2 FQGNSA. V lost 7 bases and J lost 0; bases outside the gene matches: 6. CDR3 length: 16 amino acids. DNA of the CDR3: TGTGCCAGCAACTGGGCTAGCGGGAGCTCCTACAATGAGCAGTTCTTC. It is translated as CASNWASGSSYNEQFF.